The rows below give T cell receptor beta chains drawn from one sample of a study of shared clonotypes between healthy human individuals. TCRdb keeps only in-frame clones here, not all; method: immunoSEQ multiplex PCR. This sample has around 2.5 million clones, with under 95% found just once. Sample: naive CD4+ T cells from PBMCs. Receptors originate from a man younger than 35 in good health. Some clones in this sample may be carry-over from other donors' samples. Each CDR3 is given with its conserved first and last residue. Each record gives: J gene, V gene, clone size, D gene, CDR3 DNA, CDR3 protein. D genes are given only for firm matches. Size is omitted from some rows. Given values are once, few, many or a class for expanded clones.

>TRBJ2-3|TRBV27|NA|NA
TGTGCCAGCAGTATTAGGGGGGATACGCAGTATTTT
CASSIRGDTQYF
>TRBJ2-5|TRBV29-1|NA|NA
TGCAGCGTCTACCGGGACATAATACTCCAAGAGACCCAGTACTTC
CSVYRDIILQETQYF
>TRBJ2-7|TRBV4-1|NA|NA
TGCGCCAGCAGCCAAGAGAGACATAGAACCTACGAGCAGTACTTC
CASSQERHRTYEQYF
>TRBJ2-7|TRBV10-3|NA|TRBD2
TGTGCCATCGGTCCCGGGACTAGCGGGACAAACTACGAGCAGTACTTC
CAIGPGTSGTNYEQYF
>TRBJ2-3|TRBV21-1|NA|NA
TGTGCCAGCAGCAAAGATCGGTTTACTAGCCTGGATAGCGTAGATACGCAGTATTTT
CASSKDRFTSLDSVDTQYF
>TRBJ2-1|TRBV2|NA|NA
TGTGCCAGCAATGGCAGGGACGTTTTCGGTGAGCAGTTCTTC
CASNGRDVFGEQFF
>TRBJ1-3|TRBV4-1|NA|TRBD1
TGCGCCAGCAGCCCCCGGGACAGTCAAGACACCATATATTTT
CASSPRDSQDTIYF
>TRBJ2-5|TRBV19|NA|TRBD2
TGTGCCAGTAGGACTCGACTAGCGGGAGGCGAGACCCAGTACTTC
CASRTRLAGGETQYF
>TRBJ2-5|TRBV27|NA|TRBD1
TGTGCCAGCACCCACACTCGGGACAGCGAAGAGACCCAGTACTTC
CASTHTRDSEETQYF
>TRBJ1-2|TRBV9|NA|NA
TGTGCCAGCAGCGTAGTGCCCGAATTGAGGGATGGCTACACCTTC
CASSVVPELRDGYTF
>TRBJ1-2|TRBV28|NA|NA
TGTGCCAGCTTCCGATCTGACAGTGGCTACACCTTC
CASFRSDSGYTF
>TRBJ2-7|TRBV28|NA|NA
NA
CASSSSDSGRHVKQYF
>TRBJ2-1|TRBV5-6|NA|NA
TGTGCCAGCAGCTTGAGTGGGACTAATGAGCAGTTCTTC
CASSLSGTNEQFF
>TRBJ1-5|TRBV5-1|NA|NA
TGCGCCAGCAACCAACAGGGAAATAGCAATCAGCCCCAGCATTTT
CASNQQGNSNQPQHF
>TRBJ2-7|TRBV7-3|NA|TRBD2
TGTGCCAGCAGCTTAAGTCCGGGGGGAGGCGAGCAGTACTTC
CASSLSPGGGEQYF
>TRBJ2-7|TRBV2|once|NA
TGTGCCAGCAAAGGGGGGCTGTATCCCTACGAGCAGTACTTC
CASKGGLYPYEQYF
>TRBJ2-5|TRBV27|NA|NA
TGTGCCAGCAGTTTATCGTGGGGGGAGACCCAGTACTTC
CASSLSWGETQYF
>TRBJ2-1|TRBV13|once|TRBD2
TGTGCCAGCAGCTCCCCGCTGCAAACCTCTAAGCTAGCGGGAGGGCCAGGGAATGAGCAGTTCTTC
CASSSPLQTSKLAGGPGNEQFF
>TRBJ2-1|TRBV14|NA|NA
TGTGCCAGCAGCCAAGAGGGGGCTGGGTCCTACAATGAGCAGTTCTTC
CASSQEGAGSYNEQFF
>TRBJ2-7|TRBV6-1|NA|NA
TGTGCCAGCGGAGGGGTCAGGGCGCCCCCATACGAGCAGTACTTC
CASGGVRAPPYEQYF
>TRBJ2-7|TRBV5-1|NA|NA
TGCGCCAGCAGCTTGGGACAGGGAGGTTACGAGCAGTACTTC
CASSLGQGGYEQYF
>TRBJ1-1|TRBV10-3|NA|TRBD1
TGTGCCATCACCCGAACAGGGGACACTGAAGCTTTCTTT
CAITRTGDTEAFF
>TRBJ1-4|TRBV5-1|NA|NA
TGCGCCAGCAGCTACGGGGAGGGTCTTAATGAAAAACTGTTTTTT
CASSYGEGLNEKLFF
>TRBJ2-1|TRBV25-1|NA|NA
TGTGCCAGCAGTCTACTGGGGGGAAGCTCCTACAATGAGCAGTTCTTC
CASSLLGGSSYNEQFF
>TRBJ1-3|TRBV10-3|NA|NA
TGTGCCATCAGTGCAGGGGAACTTGGAAACACCATATATTTT
CAISAGELGNTIYF
>TRBJ2-7|TRBV9|NA|NA
TGTGCCAGCAGCGTAGTTTCGGGAGCGGGCGAGCAGTACTTC
CASSVVSGAGEQYF
>TRBJ2-5|TRBV4-3|NA|TRBD1
TGCGCCAGCAGCCAACCTCACGGACAGGGGACGGGAGAGACCCAGTACTTC
CASSQPHGQGTGETQYF
>TRBJ2-1|TRBV12-5|NA|NA
TGTGCTAGTGGTAACAGGGTCGGGAATGAGCAGTTCTTC
CASGNRVGNEQFF
>TRBJ2-2|TRBV27|NA|TRBD1
TGTGCCAGCAACAGGGGCACCGGGGAGCTGTTTTTT
CASNRGTGELFF
>TRBJ2-3|TRBV6-5|NA|NA
TGTGCCAGCAGTTCCGGGGCCGGGGCCGGGATAGATACGCAGTATTTT
CASSSGAGAGIDTQYF
>TRBJ2-7|TRBV29-1|NA|NA
TGCAGCGTTGAAGATACGCGTTTGGGGAACGAGCAGTACTTC
CSVEDTRLGNEQYF
>TRBJ1-1|TRBV21-1|NA|NA
TGTGCCAGCAACCTTAAGTTCGGCGGGGTGCCCAACACTGAAGCTTTCTTT
CASNLKFGGVPNTEAFF
>TRBJ2-3|TRBV21-1|NA|NA
TGTGCCAGCAGCAAAGGGCAGATGCTAAGGAATACGCAGTATTTT
CASSKGQMLRNTQYF
>TRBJ2-5|TRBV5-1|NA|TRBD2
TGCGCCAGCAGCTCCAGCGGGAGAAGCGAGACCCAGTACTTC
CASSSSGRSETQYF
>TRBJ2-1|TRBV5-1|NA|NA
TGCGCCAGCAGCTTGGTTTGGGACGGGGAAAGGAATGAGCAGTTCTTC
CASSLVWDGERNEQFF
>TRBJ2-1|TRBV5-1|NA|TRBD2
TGCGCCAGCAGCCAAGAGGGACTAGCGGGAGGGAACAATGAGCAGTTCTTC
CASSQEGLAGGNNEQFF
>TRBJ1-5|TRBV27|NA|NA
TGTGCCAGCAGTCCCATCCGGGACAACAATCAGCCCCAGCATTTT
CASSPIRDNNQPQHF
>TRBJ1-2|TRBV12-5|NA|TRBD1
TGTGCTAGTGGTACAGGGGTGTATGGCTACACCTTC
CASGTGVYGYTF
>TRBJ2-2|TRBV4-2|NA|NA
TGTGCCAGCAGCCAAGTAGGAGTTAACACCGGGGAGCTGTTTTTT
CASSQVGVNTGELFF
>TRBJ2-7|TRBV6-6|NA|NA
TGTGCCAGCAGACCTGTGGACCGACCCTACGAGCAGTACTTC
CASRPVDRPYEQYF
>TRBJ1-1|TRBV7-9|NA|TRBD1
TGTGCCAGCAGCCAACAGGGGGACACTGAAGCTTTCTTT
CASSQQGDTEAFF
>TRBJ2-7|TRBV6-6|NA|TRBD2
TGTGCCAGCAGGCCCCGGGGTAGCGGGACCTACGAGCAGTACTTC
CASRPRGSGTYEQYF
>TRBJ2-5|TRBV7-3|NA|TRBD1
TGTGCCAGCAGCCTTCAGGGACAGGGTAGCGAGACCCAGTACTTC
CASSLQGQGSETQYF
>TRBJ2-7|TRBV5-8|once|NA
TGTGCCAGCACCCGCCAGGGACTGGACGTTTTTGAGCAGTACTTC
CASTRQGLDVFEQYF
>TRBJ2-5|TRBV5-1|NA|NA
TGCGCCAGCAGCCCATTAAGCTCACAAGAGACCCAGTACTTC
CASSPLSSQETQYF
>TRBJ1-1|TRBV4-1|NA|NA
TGCGCCAGCAGCCAAGATTGGGCAAGGACCCCACTAGAAGCTTTCTTT
CASSQDWARTPLEAFF
>TRBJ2-7|TRBV21-1|NA|NA
TGTGCCAGCAGCAACCCTTTCCGGGTTTGGTCCTACGAGCAGTACTTC
CASSNPFRVWSYEQYF
>TRBJ2-1|TRBV11-3|NA|NA
TGTGCCAGCAGCTTAGGCCAGGGCACCTACAATGAGCAGTTCTTC
CASSLGQGTYNEQFF
>TRBJ2-7|TRBV28|NA|TRBD2
TGTGCCAGCAGTTTCTCCGACGGGACTAGCGGGTACGAGCAGTACTTC
CASSFSDGTSGYEQYF
>TRBJ2-7|TRBV28|NA|TRBD1
TGTGCCAGCAGGTCGGGACAGATTTACGAGCAGTACTTC
CASRSGQIYEQYF
>TRBJ2-7|TRBV6-1|NA|NA
TGTGCCAGCAGTGAACAACGCGGGAACTACGAGCAGTACTTC
CASSEQRGNYEQYF